This T cell receptor beta chain was identified during a study of T cell clones after liver transplantation. The length of the CDR3 is 16 residues. In germline, CDR1 is MDHEN, CDR2 SYDVKM. The V end lost 3 bases, the J end lost 5 bases, and 14 bases lay between the germline ends. Generated by immunoSEQ multiplex PCR, the TCRdb table keeps only in-frame clones and is missing some. The table shows 50,000 to 55,000 clones, with approximately 71% occurring only once. This clone has a single count. The specimen was CD4+ T cells from blood, collected about 56 months after liver transplant. The chain joins TRBV28 to TRBJ1-6, with TRBD1 as a possible D gene (6 bases). This receptor was identified in a human patient who received a liver transplant. Some T cells may possibly be graft donor cells. CDR3 residues: CASSLFRGTNNSPLHF. The CDR3 coding sequence is TGTGCCAGCAGTTTGTTCAGGGGCACCAATAATTCACCCCTCCACTTT.